The present T cell receptor (beta chain) was sequenced within a study of T cells in Graves' hyperthyroidism and ophthalmopathy. Amplification of TCR beta CDR3 regions used RNA as the template. When the TCR CDR3 underwent first-round RT-PCR, the HTBI primer set was used. From the multiplex PCR reads, TCRdb called clonotypes with MiXCR, one entry per CDR3 protein. This table holds hundreds of thousands of distinct CDR3 sequences, roughly 15% found once. Germline V lookup: CDR1 SGHDN, CDR2 FVKESK. This CDR3 has 15 residues. Trimming at V came to 1 base and at J to 2 bases, leaving 5 bases not matched to a gene.

The sequenced sample consisted of blood. J is TRBJ2-7 and V is TRBV14; TRBD2 aligns across 7 bases. The receptor comes from a woman in her 50s with Graves' ophthalmopathy. In nucleotides, the CDR3 is TGTGCCAGCAGCCAAGCTAGCGGCTCAACCTACGAGCAGTACTTC. Its protein product is CASSQASGSTYEQYF.